This passage covers 9 T cell receptor beta chains from one sample sequenced in a study of human T cells and chemical hapten exposure. TCRdb ran MiXCR on the RACE reads and lists one entry per CDR3 protein. The data hold around 180,000 distinct CDR3 sequences, with around 30% observed a single time. The time point: pre-sensitization, week 0. Treatment described: therapeutic diphenylcyclopropenone sensitization with weekly scalp DPC. The input for sequencing was whole blood, taken in connection with sensitization to the hapten diphenylcyclopropenone (DPC). These receptors were obtained from a woman aged 25 to 39 with alopecia areata. Some clones in this sample may be carry-over from other donors' samples.

The gene calls are TRBV4-1 and TRBJ2-1; D not certain. CDR1 is MGHRA, CDR2 YSYEKL, per germline. The germline V and J ends were trimmed by 1 base and 0 bases, with 10 bases remaining between them. CDR3 size: 16 residues. The CDR3 spells CASSQVIGSSYNEQFF. The CDR3 nucleotides are TGCGCCAGCAGCCAAGTAATCGGTTCCTCCTACAATGAGCAGTTCTTC.

This clonotype was observed a few times. The J gene is TRBJ1-1, the V gene TRBV11-1, with unresolved D. CDR3 length: 14 amino acids. The germline V gene encodes CDR1 SGHAT and CDR2 FQDESV (reference sequence). Trimming removed 0 bases at V and 3 bases at J, with 8 bases between. The CDR3 here is CASSLAGADTEAFF. Written as DNA, the CDR3 is TGTGCCAGCAGCTTAGCCGGAGCCGACACTGAAGCTTTCTTT.

This clonotype was observed a single time. The chain carries TRBV6-2 or TRBV6-3 and TRBJ1-5; D is possibly TRBD1 (5 bases). The V end was cut by 6 bases, the J end by 5 bases, with 11 bases between. Looked up from germline, CDR1 is MNHEY and CDR2 is SVGEGT. CDR3 length: 13 amino acids. The CDR3 loop is CASSEDKYQPQHF. The DNA of the CDR3 is TGTGCCAGCAGCGAGGACAAATATCAGCCCCAGCATTTT.

This clonotype was counted a few times. The V gene is TRBV10-1, the J gene TRBJ1-5; perhaps TRBD1 as D (6 bases). The V gene lost 2 bases and the J gene lost 1 base, with 21 bases spanning the gap. Germline CDR1 WNHNN, CDR2 SYGVQD (reference sequence). This CDR3 contains 19 residues. CDR3 in amino acids: CASSEIKGGGVPSNQPQHF. In DNA form, the CDR3 reads TGCGCCAGCAGTGAGATTAAAGGGGGTGGTGTGCCGAGCAATCAGCCCCAGCATTTT.

J is TRBJ2-5 and V is TRBV21-1; the table's TRBD2 call for D was not verified on the DNA. TRBV21-1 is designated a pseudogene. The CDR3 is 16 amino acids. This CDR3 is CASSKLLAGGQETQYF. The CDR3 bases are TGTGCCAGCAGCAAACTTCTGGCAGGAGGACAAGAGACCCAGTACTTC.

This chain links TRBV5-4 with TRBJ2-7; D ambiguous. Germline lookup yields CDR1 SGHNT and CDR2 YYREEE (reference sequence). CDR3 length: 13 amino acids. V lost 1 base, J lost 3 bases, and 8 bases lay in between. The CDR3 reads CASSLPPHYEQYF. CDR3 sequence (DNA): TGTGCCAGCAGCTTGCCCCCCCACTACGAGCAGTACTTC.

This clonotype showed up just a few times. V usage is TRBV6-5 and J usage is TRBJ2-6; unclear D gene. Germline-derived CDR1 and CDR2 are MNHEY and SVGAGI. V was trimmed by 5 bases and J by 0 bases, leaving 17 bases between them. The CDR3 loop spans 18 amino acids. This chain's CDR3 is CASSRSSGLLSGANVLTF. The CDR3 DNA reads as TGTGCCAGCAGTAGAAGCTCGGGCCTCCTCTCTGGGGCCAACGTCCTGACTTTC.

Only one count was recorded for this clonotype. The chain employs TRBV29-1 and TRBJ1-1; TRBD1 might be the D (6 bases). This CDR3 is 13 amino acids long. With 4 bases removed from V and 0 bases from J, the gap between germline ends came to 9 bases. The germline V gene encodes CDR1 SQVTM and CDR2 ANQGSEA. The CDR3 reads CSVGRGLNTEAFF. For the CDR3, the DNA is TGCAGCGTTGGCAGGGGCTTGAACACTGAAGCTTTCTTT. Full variable domain (outside the CDR3, taken from reference TRBV29-1 and TRBJ1-1): SAVISQKPSRDICQRGTSLTIQCQVDSQVTMMFWYRQQPGQSLTLIATANQGSEATYESGFVIDKFPISRPNLTFSTLTVSNMSPEDSSIYLCSVGRGLNTEAFFGQGTRLTVV.

This sequence joins TRBV7-2 and TRBJ2-3; D is uncertain. Germline CDR1 and CDR2: SGHTA and FQGNSA. The CDR3 spans 14 residues. V gave up 3 bases and J gave up 3 bases, with 10 bases separating them. CDR3 region: CASSLARATDTQYF. As DNA, the CDR3 is TGTGCCAGCAGCTTGGCCCGAGCAACAGATACGCAGTATTTT.